This is a list of T cell receptor beta chains from one sample in a study of CD8 T cells in ankylosing spondylitis. MiXCR was run by TCRdb on the 5' RACE reads, yielding one entry per CDR3 protein. The repertoire includes 250,000 to 350,000 distinct CDR3 sequences, about 20% of them detected once, and roughly 7.3% sits in the top ten. The sequenced material came from blood, either unsorted or a sorted T cell fraction (not recorded which). Receptor source: a male donor with ankylosing spondylitis or in good health (not recorded which). Each CDR3 is given with its conserved first and last residue. The D gene is left open where the match is weak. Rows give clone size only sometimes, using once, few, many, or a class for an expanded clone.

>TRBJ1-4|TRBV5-1|TRBD1|NA
CARSGTGGTDEKLFF
TGCGCCAGGAGCGGGACAGGGGGGACGGATGAAAAACTGTTTTTT
>TRBJ2-1|TRBV5-1|NA|few
CASSLRPPVSSYNEQFF
TGCGCCAGCAGCTTGAGGCCTCCCGTAAGCTCCTACAATGAGCAGTTCTTC
>TRBJ2-2|TRBV29-1|NA|NA
CSVQGTGELFF
TGCAGCGTTCAGGGAACCGGGGAGCTGTTTTTT
>TRBJ1-2|TRBV28|NA|NA
CASSLDSWANYGYTF
TGTGCCAGCAGTTTGGATTCCTGGGCTAACTATGGCTACACCTTC
>TRBJ2-4|TRBV12-3/TRBV12-4|TRBD2|NA
CTSSFEFSSGVAKNIQYF
TGTACCAGCAGTTTTGAATTTTCTAGCGGCGTCGCCAAAAACATTCAGTACTTC
>TRBJ2-1|TRBV5-1|TRBD1|NA
CASSPGTGLENEQFF
TGCGCCAGCAGCCCCGGGACAGGGCTTGAAAATGAGCAGTTCTTC
>TRBJ2-2|TRBV15|NA|NA
CATSRETPVGGELFF
TGTGCCACCAGCAGAGAAACCCCCGTTGGCGGGGAGCTGTTTTTT
>TRBJ2-2|TRBV27|TRBD1|few
CASSLVWTGGYTGELFF
TGTGCCAGCAGTTTGGTCTGGACAGGGGGATACACCGGGGAGCTGTTTTTT
>TRBJ2-1|TRBV20-1|TRBD2|few
CSAPLAGRYNEQFF
TGCAGTGCTCCTCTAGCGGGAAGGTACAATGAGCAGTTCTTC
>TRBJ2-3|TRBV2|TRBD2|many
CASKGLAGLTDTQYF
TGTGCCAGCAAGGGACTAGCGGGGCTCACAGATACGCAGTATTTT
>TRBJ2-2|TRBV5-1|TRBD2|NA
CASSAGGDSRATGELFF
TGCGCCAGCTCCGCGGGAGGGGACAGTCGTGCCACCGGGGAGCTGTTTTTT
>TRBJ2-2|TRBV4-1|NA|once
CASSQVITNTGELFF
TGCGCCAGCAGCCAAGTCATCACGAACACCGGGGAGCTGTTTTTT
>TRBJ1-1|TRBV10-3|NA|few
CAISRQGTNTEAFF
TGTGCCATCAGCAGGCAGGGGACGAACACTGAAGCTTTCTTT
>TRBJ1-1|TRBV5-8|NA|many
CASSLWGFGAFF
TGTGCCAGCAGCTTGTGGGGGTTCGGGGCTTTCTTT
>TRBJ1-5|TRBV7-8|NA|NA
CASSLDTRQMNQPQHF
TGTGCCAGCAGCTTAGATACTCGGCAGATGAATCAGCCCCAGCATTTT
>TRBJ2-5|TRBV5-1|TRBD2|few
CASSYGTSLETQYF
TGCGCCAGCAGCTACGGGACTAGCCTTGAGACCCAGTACTTC
>TRBJ2-1|TRBV3-1|TRBD1|few
CASRAPGGSYNEQFF
TGTGCCAGCAGGGCACCAGGGGGCTCCTACAATGAGCAGTTCTTC
>TRBJ2-5|TRBV4-2|TRBD2|NA
CASSHSSGGSIQETQYF
TGTGCCAGCAGCCACAGTTCGGGGGGGTCTATCCAAGAGACCCAGTACTTC
>TRBJ2-5|TRBV10-3|NA|few
CAISESARETQYF
TGTGCCATCAGTGAGTCGGCAAGAGAGACCCAGTACTTC
>TRBJ1-2|TRBV9|NA|NA
CASSDGGVHGYTF
TGTGCCAGCAGCGATGGGGGGGTACATGGCTACACCTTC